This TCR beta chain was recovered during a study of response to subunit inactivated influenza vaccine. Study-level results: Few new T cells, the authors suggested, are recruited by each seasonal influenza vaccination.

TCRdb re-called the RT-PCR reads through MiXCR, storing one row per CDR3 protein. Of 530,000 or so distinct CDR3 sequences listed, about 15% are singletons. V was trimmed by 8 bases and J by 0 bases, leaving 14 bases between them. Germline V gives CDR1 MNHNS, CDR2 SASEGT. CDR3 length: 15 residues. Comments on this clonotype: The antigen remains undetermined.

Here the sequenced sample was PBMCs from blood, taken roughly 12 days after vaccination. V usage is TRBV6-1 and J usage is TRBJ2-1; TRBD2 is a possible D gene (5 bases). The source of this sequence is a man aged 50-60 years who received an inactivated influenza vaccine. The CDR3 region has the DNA TGTGCCAGCGGTCAGTCTGGGAGCTCCTACAATGAGCAGTTCTTC. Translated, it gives CASGQSGSSYNEQFF.